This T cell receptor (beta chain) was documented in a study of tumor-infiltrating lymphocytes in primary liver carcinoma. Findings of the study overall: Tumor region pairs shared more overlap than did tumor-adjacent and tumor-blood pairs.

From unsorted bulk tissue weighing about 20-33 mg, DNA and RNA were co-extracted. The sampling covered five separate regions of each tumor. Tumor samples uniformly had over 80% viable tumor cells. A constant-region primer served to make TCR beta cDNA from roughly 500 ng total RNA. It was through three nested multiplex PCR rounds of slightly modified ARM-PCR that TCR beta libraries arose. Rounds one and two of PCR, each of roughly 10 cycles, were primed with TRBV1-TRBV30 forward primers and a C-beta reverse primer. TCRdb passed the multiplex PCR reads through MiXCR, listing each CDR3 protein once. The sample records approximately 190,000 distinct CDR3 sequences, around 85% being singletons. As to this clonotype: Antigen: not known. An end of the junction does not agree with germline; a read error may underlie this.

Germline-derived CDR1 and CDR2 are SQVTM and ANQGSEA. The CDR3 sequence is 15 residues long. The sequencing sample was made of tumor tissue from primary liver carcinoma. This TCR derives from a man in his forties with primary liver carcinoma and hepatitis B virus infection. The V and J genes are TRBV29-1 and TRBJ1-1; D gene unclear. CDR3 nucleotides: TGTAGGGCATCGGGGAGGTGGGCTATGAACACTGAAGCTTTCTTT. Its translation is CRASGRWAMNTEAFF.